This T cell receptor beta chain was sequenced during a study of neurological immune-mediated disorders. Germline lookup yields CDR1 MNHEY and CDR2 SVGAGI. Trimming took off 2 bases at V and 1 base at J, with 3 bases between the two ends. CDR3 length: 13 residues. From 15-18 subjects, each sequencing run yielded over 180 million TCR-beta sequences. MiXCR, applied by TCRdb to the 5' RACE reads, yields one record per CDR3 protein. The profile shows fewer than 85,000 distinct CDR3 sequences, approximately 5% of them singletons. The material sequenced was PBMCs. The sequence was collected from a young woman with multiple sclerosis. This sequence joins TRBV6-5 and TRBJ1-5; D remains ambiguous. The chain's CDR3 is CASSYGSNQPQHF. The CDR3 DNA is TGTGCCAGCAGTTACGGGAGCAATCAGCCCCAGCATTTT.